This T cell receptor (beta chain) stems from a study of cytomegalovirus exposure and HLA in healthy donors (dated by TCRdb to 2017 to 2019). Some background on the complete study: An earlier analysis of 587 of the donors reported approximately 300 Gb of sequence data and roughly 120 million unique TCR beta sequences obtained from roughly 180 million T cells. Among some 400 genotyped donors of the cohort, an average of around 220,000 unique TCR beta nucleotide sequences was sequenced per donor, of which 15% to 20% were non-productive. Four or five DR-DQ haplotypes were handled as single units for association and clustering, since linkage in the cohort was strong. To predict cytomegalovirus infection status, the study brought together high-throughput TCR immunosequencing, statistical association of individual TCRs with disease status, and machine learning. All discovery cohort repertoires had been generated on a single sequencing platform. In a later genetic analysis, genome-wide SNP genotypes for 398 of the 666 donors were used, and that subset was treated as a discovery cohort. Besides the first cohort of 500 to 700 subjects, a separate validation cohort made up of 120 different subjects was used. Using immunosequencing, the study profiled T cell repertoires from some 670 subjects and related those repertoires to cytomegalovirus serostatus. The number of typed donors differed by locus: about 629-630 for A, B, C, DRB1 and DQB1; roughly 510 for DQA1; over 600 for DPA1; and 400 to 480 for DPB1. Of the 350 to 450 genotyped donors, around 81% fell in the genetic ancestry cluster associated with self-reported Caucasian donors. A later analysis re-examined previously published TCR beta repertoires from 500 to 700 donors and added high-resolution HLA genotyping to investigate patterns of TCR occurrence. An early release covering roughly 600 HLA-typed donors comprised approximately 300 gigabases of sequencing data and tens of millions of unique TCR sequences. The aim of the study was to test whether cataloging public T cell receptors could identify signatures of past pathogen exposure. An earlier analysis of some 500 of the donors applied high-throughput TCR beta sequencing to assess whether each TCR beta V gene segment acted as functional or pseudogenic. In the later analysis, no new phenotypic data were used to find candidate immune exposures; instead, reliance was placed on TCR beta sequences and their occurrence across donors. HLA typing included class I and class II loci at four-digit resolution. Donor age, sex, ethnicity and CMV serostatus were collected together with the repertoire data.

The cohort consisted of 600 to 750 healthy bone marrow donors. Cohort members were all nominally healthy when sampled, although unrecorded immune exposures were likely present. The donor was CMV seronegative and belonged to the group of approximately 320 seronegative cohort members. A peripheral blood sample was provided by each donor, and peripheral blood mononuclear cells were used for TCR beta sequencing. The Qiagen DNeasy Blood Extraction Kit was used to extract genomic DNA from the blood cell samples. On the study overall, not on this receptor specifically: Broadly in line with IMGT annotations, most TCR beta V segments showed up in productive rearrangements about 87% or about 30% of the time in an earlier analysis of about 500 of the donors. In vitro tests confirmed that three of the cytomegalovirus-associated TCR beta chains recognize cytomegalovirus antigens. Because counts were too low, roughly 16 rarely observed V segments, including chromosome 9 orphons, were excluded from the earlier analysis of a few hundred of the donors. A further reported finding was that TCR beta sequences accurately predicted the HLA-A and HLA-B alleles for most subjects in the first cohort. In a later analysis, several top co-occurrence clusters were reported to appear linked to parvovirus B19, influenza, CMV and Epstein-Barr virus. A later analysis found that most CMV-associated TCR beta chains appeared HLA-restricted, with HLA associations seemingly driven largely by CMV exposure. Compared with equally common non-associated chains, HLA-associated TCR beta chains in a later analysis were more clonally expanded and had lower generation probabilities. A later genetic analysis associated a missense DCLRE1C variant with V-gene and J-gene trimming of TCR beta chains, and an independent cohort replicated the association. While some public TCRs were present in many individuals, most TCR sequences turned up only very rarely across donors. In this cohort, only TCR beta chains were sequenced, and detectable features were limited by the absence of alpha or paired-chain data. In the study, approximately 160 TCR beta chains were listed as associated with cytomegalovirus. According to the authors, the approach could potentially be generalized to other disease states and immunological phenotypes. Compared with the roughly 700-donor mean, donors in an Asian-associated ancestry cluster had fewer N-insertions in productive TCRs, according to a later genetic analysis. A cluster of highly shared sequence variants was judged likely to be a technical artifact of the sequencing pipeline. When HLA alleles, especially DR and DQ, strongly co-occurred, TCR associations were difficult to assign to individual alleles. Because some donors lacked HLA typing at each locus, the association tests relied only on the typed subset. Specific HLA alleles were associated with 15,000 to 20,000 TCR beta sequences at a false discovery rate of 0.05 in a later analysis. For the cohort, immune exposure information was limited to CMV serostatus. The classifier was reported to diagnose cytomegalovirus status with high specificity and sensitivity in both the original and validation cohorts. Correlated functional status among segregating V segments might be attributable to linkage disequilibrium, but an unknown experimental factor could not be ruled out. Sequencing depth was assumed to be roughly uniform across donors in the presence/absence analyses, though that assumption may not hold. A later analysis found that TCR association rates varied across HLA loci, with DRB1 alleles showing the most associated TCRs and HLA-C alleles the fewest.

Details on this clone: Its antigen is still unknown. Base qualities are not recorded, but no much larger clone differs from it by a single base.

Libraries came from the immunoSEQ multiplex PCR assay. For the multiplex PCR, a mixture combining 60 forward primers for TCR Vbeta segments and 13 reverse primers for TCR Jbeta segments was used. A multiplex PCR assay on genomic DNA amplified the CDR3 region of rearranged TCR beta genes. On the Illumina HiSeq System, the amplified TCR beta libraries were sequenced as 87-base-pair reads. Per the source publication's procedure: In a later analysis, 70 million to 95 million unique TCR beta chains were counted across the 650 to 700 repertoires, and roughly 10 million of these chains were shared by at least two donors. To remove PCR and sequencing errors, raw reads were error-corrected and collapsed into unique sequences using a nearest-neighbor algorithm that merged closely related sequences. Alignment of CDR3 sequences to IMGT reference sequences was used to assign V, D and J gene segments. Each retained sequence needed at least a six-nucleotide match to both a V gene segment and a J gene segment. Rearrangements were classified as productive when the CDR3 lacked stop codons and remained in frame with V and J, and all other rearrangements were classified as non-productive. CDR3 was defined according to IMGT convention as the region running from the second conserved V-encoded cysteine to the conserved J-encoded phenylalanine. Sequences without an unambiguous match to a single V gene segment were excluded from the earlier analysis of several hundred of the donors. In an earlier analysis of several hundred of the donors, V segments were called functional above 56.7% productive rearrangements and were called segregating when the between-donor standard deviation exceeded 5%. A statistical classification framework was developed to diagnose cytomegalovirus status using the catalog of TCR beta chain sequences. A later analysis assigned V and J genes by comparing TCR nucleotide sequences with IMGT/GENE-DB human TR gene sequences. A later analysis assigned CDR3 sequences and most-parsimonious VDJ recombination scenarios with the TCRdist pipeline. In a later analysis, each TCR beta chain was defined by its CDR3 amino acid sequence together with its V-gene family, and reads lacking a unique V-gene family were excluded. To address suspected cross-contamination and a sequencing artifact, a later analysis removed roughly 580 highly shared, low-generation-probability nucleotide sequences. In a later analysis, a clonal expansion index was calculated for each public chain from normalized within-repertoire ranks of inferred template counts. In a later analysis, generation probabilities were computed with a VDJ recombination model fitted to out-of-frame rearrangements, and the resulting probabilities were checked against IGoR. A later analysis scored TCR-TCR, TCR-HLA and TCR-CMV co-occurrence with hypergeometric tests, applying a repertoire-size bias correction to TCR pairs. False discovery rates were estimated in a later analysis by permuting HLA or CMV assignments 20 times. In a later analysis, co-occurring TCRs were grouped using DBSCAN, and TCRdist sequence similarity was added for clustering within HLA-allele-positive subsets. Repertoires with fewer than 30,000 or more than 120,000 public chains, plus five repertoires with anomalous nucleotide sharing, were excluded from co-occurrence clustering. TCRdb mirrors the immuneACCESS table, restricted to in-frame sequences. Some clones are absent from its copies; in checked studies, under half trace to an unresolved V gene, and the reason for the others is unknown. That table is the source of V, J and clone size, and D and trimming were worked out from the DNA. The sample table lists about 110,000 clones, approximately 79% of them with a count of one. Of the sample, 3.1% is held by the ten largest clones.

The sequence derives from a woman between 35 and 50 years old in good health and CMV-seronegative. The sequencing input was PBMCs.

The CDR3 region reads CASSLVAAQETQYF. The DNA is TGTGCCAGCAGCTTAGTAGCGGCACAAGAGACCCAGTACTTC. The V gene is TRBV7-2 and the J gene is TRBJ2-5; TRBD2 is a possible D gene, resting on 6 matching bases. The CDR3 sequence holds 14 residues, the cysteine and phenylalanine included. The sequence is cut down to CDR3 DNA, 42 bases in frame from base 1. V is reduced by 1 base and J by 2 bases, leaving a spacing of 8 bases between them. CDR1 and CDR2 are read off the germline V gene as SGHTA and FQGNSA. When the CDR3 is completed using the reference TRBV7-2 and TRBJ2-5 genes on either side, the full variable domain is GAGVSQSPSNKVTEKGKDVELRCDPISGHTALYWYRQSLGQGLEFLIYFQGNSAPDKSGLPSDRFSAERTGGSVSTLTIQRTQQEDSAVYLCASSLVAAQETQYFGPGTRLLVL.